This T cell receptor beta chain came from a study of T cells in Graves' hyperthyroidism and ophthalmopathy. The study, taken as a whole, reports: Blood samples included most of the expanded thyroid clonotypes exceeding 0.001. Stable hyperthyroidism was separated from ophthalmopathy by a model based on 13 V-J features. Median prediction lead before ophthalmopathy onset was six to eight months with the model.

TCR beta CDR3 sequences were amplified from RNA transcripts. RT-PCR in the first round (using the HTBI primer set) targeted the TCR CDR3. MiXCR, applied by TCRdb to the multiplex PCR reads, yields one record per CDR3 protein. The table shows about 560,000 distinct CDR3 sequences, with over 15% occurring only once. The germline gives CDR1 DFQATT, CDR2 SNEGSKA (reference sequence). Trimming removed 6 bases from V and 0 bases from J, with 14 bases in between. This CDR3 contains 15 residues. This clonotype appeared a few times. The antigen is not known. Graves' hyperthyroidism without ophthalmopathy progression within 18 months was termed stable.

The sequencing sample was made of blood. This TCR came from a woman younger than 30 with Graves' hyperthyroidism. The chain has TRBV20-1 and TRBJ1-4; D possibly corresponds to TRBD1 (6 bases). CDR3 nucleotide sequence: TGCAGTGCCCGAGGAGGGGGGGCAACTAATGAAAAACTGTTTTTT. It encodes CSARGGGATNEKLFF.